The 31 T cell receptor beta chains given below trace back to one sample, sequenced in a study of T cells in tuberculosis. Profiled with immunoSEQ multiplex PCR; TCRdb holds only in-frame clones, not every one. The sample shows 25,000 to 30,000 clones, approximately 93% of them seen only once. Sequences were obtained from PBMCs. The receptor source for this set is a donor aged 10-29 years with latent tuberculosis or without tuberculosis infection.

A remark on this clone: Sequence at one end of the junction differs from germline and may be a read error. The gene calls are TRBV6-1 and TRBJ1-5; D remains ambiguous. This CDR3 has 13 amino acids. Germline V lookup: CDR1 MNHNS, CDR2 SASEGT. In DNA, the CDR3 is TGTGCCAGCAGTAAAGCCATGACTGAGCCCCAGCATTTT. Translated: CASSKAMTEPQHF.

The J gene is TRBJ2-7, the V gene TRBV10-3; TRBD1 is a possible D gene (6 bases). Germline V gives CDR1 ENHRY, CDR2 SYGVKD. This CDR3 has 16 residues. V was shortened by 4 bases and J by 0 bases, with 16 bases between the two germline ends. Written as DNA, the CDR3 is TGTGCCATCAGTGTTACCAGGGGTTCCAACTCCTACGAGCAGTACTTC. As protein: CAISVTRGSNSYEQYF.

This clone rates as large. The J gene is TRBJ1-5, the V gene TRBV4-1; TRBD1 aligns across 12 bases. Germline V gene lookup returns CDR1 MGHRA and CDR2 YSYEKL. CDR3 size: 17 residues. After removal of 4 bases from V and 1 base from J, the junction contained 5 bases not matched to a gene. Written as DNA, the CDR3 is TGCGCCAGCAGCCCTAAAGGGACAGGGGGCAGCAATCAGCCCCAGCATTTT. This codes for CASSPKGTGGSNQPQHF.

This clone came up a few times. The chain combines TRBV4-2 with TRBJ2-7; D is perhaps TRBD2 (6 bases). V was shortened by 0 bases and J by 3 bases, with 9 bases between the two germline ends. CDR3 size: 14 residues. The V gene's germline CDR1 is LGHNA and CDR2 YNFKEQ. CDR3 coding DNA: TGTGCCAGCAGCCAAGACAGGGACTTCTACGAGCAGTACTTC. Residues: CASSQDRDFYEQYF.

The chain combines TRBV2 with TRBJ2-5, with TRBD1 matching 7 bases. The CDR3 covers 13 residues. Germline V gene data show CDR1 as SNHLY and CDR2 as FYNNEI. With V trimmed by 6 bases and J by 1 base, 2 bases remained unmatched. CDR3 in amino acids: CASSGDSQETQYF. The DNA for the CDR3 is TGTGCCAGCAGCGGGGACAGCCAAGAGACCCAGTACTTC.

The chain combines TRBV29-1 with TRBJ2-7, with a possible D match to TRBD1 (6 bases). Per the germline V gene, CDR1 is SQVTM and CDR2 is ANQGSEA. V was clipped by 4 bases and J by 2 bases, with 18 bases between them. This CDR3 contains 15 residues. For the CDR3, the DNA is TGCAGCGTTGCCTCTTTGGGACATCGAACCTACGAGCAGTACTTC. This encodes CSVASLGHRTYEQYF.

This clone has just one count. The chain employs TRBV28 and TRBJ1-1; D remains ambiguous. The CDR3 is 16 amino acids. V was clipped by 4 bases and J by 4 bases, with 19 bases between them. Per germline, CDR1 MDHEN and CDR2 SYDVKM. CDR3 residues: CASSSHATRGPTEAFF. The CDR3 nucleotides are TGTGCCAGCAGTTCCCATGCGACGAGAGGCCCCACTGAAGCTTTCTTT.

The chain joins TRBV4-1 to TRBJ1-5; the match to TRBD1 covers 9 bases. Germline V gene lookup returns CDR1 MGHRA and CDR2 YSYEKL. CDR3 length: 18 amino acids. V dropped 1 base and J dropped 3; count of bases not matched to a gene: 10. The DNA for the CDR3 is TGCGCCAGCAGCCAAGGCTCGTTAGGGACAGGGAACAATCAGCCCCAGCATTTT. It translates to CASSQGSLGTGNNQPQHF.

The chain joins TRBV7-8 to TRBJ2-7; D is uncertain. The CDR3 loop spans 13 amino acids. Germline CDR1 SGHVS, CDR2 FQNEAQ. V was clipped by 5 bases and J by 6 bases, with 14 bases between them. This chain's CDR3 is CASSPGEPGEQYF. The CDR3 DNA follows: TGTGCCAGCAGCCCCGGAGAGCCGGGCGAGCAGTACTTC.

The rearrangement links TRBV19 to TRBJ2-1; 8 nucleotides agree with TRBD1. This CDR3 has 16 residues. From germline, CDR1 is LNHDA and CDR2 SQIVND (reference sequence). After removal of 5 bases from V and 9 bases from J, the junction contained 15 bases not matched to a gene. The CDR3 loop is CASSARTGFELGEQFF. The CDR3 region has the DNA TGTGCCAGTAGTGCTCGGACAGGGTTCGAACTCGGTGAGCAGTTCTTC.

This sequence joins TRBV28 and TRBJ1-5; D uncertain. Germline loops: CDR1 MDHEN, CDR2 SYDVKM. The V end lost 3 bases, the J end lost 2 bases, and 8 bases lay between the germline ends. The CDR3 is 14 residues long. CDR3: CASSFGWRNQPQHF. DNA for the CDR3: TGTGCCAGCAGTTTCGGGTGGCGCAATCAGCCCCAGCATTTT. The complete variable domain, with remaining parts taken from reference TRBV28 and TRBJ1-5, reads DVKVTQSSRYLVKRTGEKVFLECVQDMDHENMFWYRQDPGLGLRLIYFSYDVKMKEKGDIPEGYSVSREKKERFSLILESASTNQTSMYLCASSFGWRNQPQHFGDGTRLSIL.

V is TRBV2 and J is TRBJ1-2, with 7 bases lining up with TRBD1. The germline V gene has CDR1 SNHLY and CDR2 FYNNEI. The ends lost 4 bases at V and 7 bases at J; junction bases unmatched: 3. The length of the CDR3 is 12 residues. The CDR3 spells CASSAAGGGYTF. The CDR3 DNA reads TGTGCCAGCAGTGCGGCAGGGGGTGGCTACACCTTC.

This chain joins TRBV19 and TRBJ1-5; possibly TRBD1 for D (6 bases). The CDR3 has 14 residues. The germline V gene has CDR1 LNHDA and CDR2 SQIVND (reference sequence). Trimming removed 4 bases from V and 3 bases from J, with 10 bases in between. The DNA of the CDR3 is TGTGCCAGTAGTACATACAGGGACAATCAGCCCCAGCATTTT. It is translated as CASSTYRDNQPQHF.

The chain uses TRBV30 and TRBJ2-2; D gene uncertain. Germline CDR1 GTSNPN, CDR2 SVGIG (reference sequence). Trimming stripped 4 bases from V and 3 bases from J, with 15 bases between. This CDR3 region has 15 residues. The chain's CDR3 is CAWMVPGRDTGELFF. The CDR3 coding sequence is TGTGCCTGGATGGTTCCTGGTCGGGACACCGGGGAGCTGTTTTTT.

The chain combines TRBV7-3 with TRBJ2-7, with 7 nucleotides matching TRBD1. V shed 3 bases and J 5 bases; nucleotides not matched to a gene: 16. The length of the CDR3 is 17 residues. The germline CDR1 and CDR2 sequences are SGHTA and FQGTGA. CDR3 protein: CASSFMGPGTDFDEQYF. Here the CDR3 DNA reads TGTGCCAGCAGCTTTATGGGGCCTGGGACAGATTTCGACGAGCAGTACTTC.

J is TRBJ2-7 and V is TRBV28; D possibly corresponds to TRBD1 (7 bases). Germline V gives CDR1 MDHEN, CDR2 SYDVKM. Trimming took 3 bases from V and 5 from J, leaving 14 bases between them. This CDR3 contains 14 residues. For the CDR3, the DNA is TGTGCCAGCAGTTTCGCAGGGGGGCGCAACGAGCAGTACTTC. Amino acid sequence: CASSFAGGRNEQYF.

The chain carries TRBV19 and TRBJ2-2; 9 nucleotides match TRBD1. The germline V gene encodes CDR1 LNHDA and CDR2 SQIVND (reference sequence). J was trimmed by 4 bases and V by 2 bases; bases with no gene match: 2. The CDR3 runs to 15 residues. CDR3 nucleotides: TGTGCCAGTAGTATATGGGACAGGGTCACCGGGGAGCTGTTTTTT. Amino acid sequence: CASSIWDRVTGELFF.

The chain has TRBV6-5 and TRBJ2-1; D is perhaps TRBD2 (6 bases). The length of the CDR3 is 14 residues. The V and J ends lost 6 bases and 2 bases respectively, with 11 bases between them. Germline V gene lookup returns CDR1 MNHEY and CDR2 SVGAGI. CDR3 residues: CASSAGPAYNEQFF. CDR3 DNA sequence: TGTGCCAGCAGCGCGGGACCCGCCTACAATGAGCAGTTCTTC.

The rearrangement joins TRBV4-3 to TRBJ1-4; D might be TRBD1 (6 bases). CDR1 and CDR2 from the germline V gene are LGHNA and YSLEER. This CDR3 region has 15 residues. V was trimmed by 1 base and J by 9 bases, leaving 15 bases between them. CDR3 nucleotide sequence: TGCGCCAGCAGCCAAGGGATGAACAGGGAGCAAAAACTGTTTTTT. Translating it yields CASSQGMNREQKLFF.

The chain links TRBV6-6 to TRBJ2-3; TRBD2 matches at 16 bases. This CDR3 is built from 14 residues. Germline values: CDR1 MNHNY, CDR2 SVGAGI (reference sequence). Unmatched junction bases numbered 5, after V lost 7 bases and J lost 10 bases. CDR3 sequence (DNA): TGTGCCAGCAACACCGGGACTAGCGGGAGGGCGCAGTATTTT. It translates to CASNTGTSGRAQYF.

V is TRBV11-2 and J is TRBJ2-3; D not certain. V was pared by 0 bases and J by 6 bases, with 7 bases between. CDR3 length: 13 residues. Germline V gene data show CDR1 as SGHAT and CDR2 as FQNNGV. CDR3 in DNA: TGTGCCAGCAGCTTAGACAGCGCGGATACGCAGTATTTT. Protein: CASSLDSADTQYF.

This sequence joins TRBV28 and TRBJ1-4; unclear D gene. Germline V gene data show CDR1 as MDHEN and CDR2 as SYDVKM. V lost 6 bases to trimming and J lost 0 bases, with 20 bases between them. This CDR3 is built from 18 residues. CDR3 residues: CASSLEGGDPPTNEKLFF. The CDR3 DNA sequence: TGTGCCAGCAGCCTCGAGGGCGGCGACCCACCAACTAATGAAAAACTGTTTTTT.

The chain links TRBV1 to TRBJ1-2; whether TRBD1, the table's D call, matches the DNA was not checked. TRBV1 is a pseudogene segment. The CDR3 has 12 residues. The CDR3 here is CASSQENRAHTF. In DNA form, the CDR3 reads TGCGCCAGCAGCCAAGAAAACAGGGCCCACACCTTC.

The V gene is TRBV10-3, the J gene TRBJ2-5, with 9 bases matching TRBD1. CDR3 size: 14 residues. Germline loops: CDR1 ENHRY, CDR2 SYGVKD. V gave up 4 bases and J gave up 3 bases; unmatched junction bases: 3. DNA for the CDR3: TGTGCCATCAGTGGGGGACAGGGAAAAGAGACCCAGTACTTC. It is translated as CAISGGQGKETQYF.

This chain links TRBV6-6 with TRBJ1-1, with D possibly matching TRBD1 (6 bases). V was clipped by 6 bases and J by 5 bases, with 10 bases between them. Germline lookup yields CDR1 MNHNY and CDR2 SVGAGI (reference sequence). The CDR3 loop spans 12 amino acids. The CDR3 coding sequence is TGTGCCAGCAGGCCCCAGGGGACTGAAGCTTTCTTT. It encodes CASRPQGTEAFF.

The rearrangement joins TRBV21-1 to TRBJ1-3. TRBV21-1 is deemed a pseudogene. The CDR3 consists of 17 residues. The CDR3 DNA reads TGTGCCAGCAGCAAACGCGGCAGCTCAAGCTCTGGAAACACCATATATTTT. Its translation is CASSKRGSSSSGNTIYF.

This chain connects TRBV5-1 to TRBJ2-5; 10 bases map to TRBD2. Trimming took 1 base from V and 4 from J; bases not matched to a gene: 7. Germline lookup yields CDR1 SGHRS and CDR2 YFSETQ. CDR3 size: 16 residues. CDR3 nucleotides: TGCGCCAGCAGCTTGCGGCTAGCGGGAGCTTCAGAGACCCAGTACTTC. Amino acids: CASSLRLAGASETQYF.

This chain joins TRBV7-8 and TRBJ2-1, with D tentatively TRBD1 (6 bases). The CDR3 extends over 14 amino acids. Trimming took off 2 bases at V and 12 bases at J, with 17 bases between the two ends. Germline CDR1 is SGHVS and CDR2 is FQNEAQ. This CDR3 reads CASSLHTQGLVQFF. The CDR3 region has the DNA TGTGCCAGCAGCTTACATACTCAGGGGCTGGTGCAGTTCTTC. Based on the CDR3 plus reference TRBV7-8 and TRBJ2-1, the full variable domain is GAGVSQSPRYKVAKRGQDVALRCDPISGHVSLFWYQQALGQGPEFLTYFQNEAQLDKSGLPSDRFFAERPEGSVSTLKIQRTQQEDSAVYLCASSLHTQGLVQFFGPGTRLTVL.

This clone was observed once. The J gene is TRBJ2-7, the V gene TRBV19, with 9 bases matching TRBD1. J was trimmed by 1 base and V by 6 bases; bases with no gene match: 4. Germline loops: CDR1 LNHDA, CDR2 SQIVND (reference sequence). The CDR3 contains 14 residues. The CDR3 DNA sequence: TGTGCCAGTAGAAGGACAGGGGTTTCCTACGAGCAGTACTTC. Residues: CASRRTGVSYEQYF. Complete variable domain (other parts from reference TRBV19 and TRBJ2-7): DGGITQSPKYLFRKEGQNVTLSCEQNLNHDAMYWYRQDPGQGLRLIYYSQIVNDFQKGDIAEGYSVSREKKESFPLTVTSAQKNPTAFYLCASRRTGVSYEQYFGPGTRLTVT.

The chain links TRBV10-3 to TRBJ1-5; tentative D call: TRBD1 (6 bases). Trimming stripped 10 bases from V and 3 bases from J, with 10 bases between. The germline V gene has CDR1 ENHRY and CDR2 SYGVKD. CDR3 size: 12 residues. The CDR3 loop reads CATGQFNQPQHF. CDR3 DNA sequence: TGTGCCACCGGACAGTTCAATCAGCCCCAGCATTTT.

The chain is built from TRBV9 and TRBJ1-2, with D unresolved. This CDR3 region has 13 residues. The V gene's germline CDR1 is SGDLS and CDR2 YYNGEE. V was shortened by 4 bases and J by 0 bases, with 7 bases between the two germline ends. CDR3 DNA sequence: TGTGCCAGCAGCCCCGGTACTAACTATGGCTACACCTTC. This sequence encodes CASSPGTNYGYTF.